Listed here are 11 T cell receptor beta chains from one sample, sequenced in a study of OX40 agonist ivuxolimab in advanced cancers. Libraries were prepared through the immunoSEQ multiplex PCR assay. The immuneACCESS repertoire file appears here via TCRdb, limited to in-frame rearrangements. These files lack a portion of the clones; in checked studies, under half of the deficit traces to unresolved V genes, and the cause of the others is not known. In this sample the table shows about 40,000 clones, around 88% of which occur a single time. The ten largest account for 20% to 25% of the sample. Sequences were derived from CD4+ or CD8+ T cells sorted from blood, sampled in a trial of the OX40 agonist ivuxolimab. Every receptor here comes from an adult with an advanced solid tumor such as melanoma, head and neck, liver or kidney cancer.

V is TRBV7-8 and J is TRBJ2-1; the match to TRBD2 covers 10 bases. The CDR3 is 16 amino acids. V was clipped by 3 bases and J by 10 bases; unmatched bases: 12. Germline V CDR1 and CDR2: SGHVS, FQNEAQ. CDR3 DNA: TGTGCCAGCAGCTTCCCGGGACTAGCGATCGATGGGGAGCAGTTCTTC. This encodes CASSFPGLAIDGEQFF.

The CDR3 loop reads CASSPPFGAGEVDTQYF. The CDR3 nucleotides read TGTGCCAGCAGCCCTCCCTTCGGGGCGGGAGAGGTAGATACGCAGTATTTT. The chain uses TRBV7-9 and TRBJ2-3; 7 nucleotides line up with TRBD2. The CDR3 has 17 residues. The V gene end was trimmed by 5 bases and the J gene end by 5 bases; junction bases not matched to a gene: 16. Germline V CDR1 and CDR2: SEHNR, FQNEAQ (reference sequence).

V usage is TRBV15 and J usage is TRBJ2-1; D might be TRBD1 (6 bases). Per germline, CDR1 LNHNV and CDR2 YYDKDF (reference sequence). The CDR3 has 14 residues. V was trimmed by 1 base and J by 3 bases, leaving 7 bases between them. In DNA form, the CDR3 reads TGTGCCACCAGCAGAGGGACAGACTACAATGAGCAGTTCTTC. Residues: CATSRGTDYNEQFF.

The CDR3 is CASSSHPATSGRDNEQFF. CDR3 DNA: TGTGCCAGCAGCTCACATCCCGCGACTAGCGGGAGGGACAATGAGCAGTTCTTC. The J gene is TRBJ2-1, the V gene TRBV7-3, with TRBD2 matching over 14 bases. The CDR3 is made up of 18 amino acids. V gave up 4 bases and J gave up 5 bases; unmatched junction bases: 10. Germline CDR1 reads SGHTA; CDR2 reads FQGTGA.

The V and J genes are TRBV9 and TRBJ2-1; no definite D call. V was shortened by 1 base and J by 0 bases, with 8 bases between the two germline ends. Germline loops: CDR1 SGDLS, CDR2 YYNGEE. This CDR3 has 15 amino acids. CDR3 in amino acids: CASSVIGSSYNEQFF. DNA for the CDR3: TGTGCCAGCAGCGTAATTGGTAGCTCCTACAATGAGCAGTTCTTC.

This chain links TRBV21-1 with TRBJ2-2; TRBD1, the table's D call, was not compared with the DNA. TRBV21-1 is tagged as a pseudogene. The CDR3 covers 15 residues. This chain's CDR3 is CASSTGTGFTGELFF. CDR3 in DNA: TGTGCCAGCAGCACCGGGACAGGATTCACCGGGGAGCTGTTTTTT.

The V call is TRBV13, the J call TRBJ2-2; D gene ambiguous. Germline lookup yields CDR1 PRHDT and CDR2 FYEKMQ (reference sequence). The V end was cut by 1 base, the J end by 1 base, with 1 base between. The CDR3 sequence is 13 residues long. CDR3 amino acids: CASSLENTGELFF. The CDR3 DNA reads as TGTGCCAGCAGCTTAGAGAACACCGGGGAGCTGTTTTTT.

The chain joins TRBV7-9 to TRBJ1-2, with D unresolved. Germline CDR1 is SEHNR and CDR2 is FQNEAQ (reference sequence). The CDR3 has 13 residues. V was clipped by 6 bases and J by 2 bases, with 10 bases between them. In nucleotides, the CDR3 is TGTGCCAGCAGTTACACGGGGAACTATGGCTACACCTTC. Translation: CASSYTGNYGYTF.

V gene TRBV29-1 combines with J gene TRBJ2-1; D might be TRBD1 (6 bases). The CDR3 length is 16 residues. Germline CDR1 SQVTM, CDR2 ANQGSEA. V was shortened by 0 bases and J by 4 bases, with 16 bases between the two germline ends. CDR3: CSVEDPRAGEYNEQFF. CDR3 in DNA: TGCAGCGTTGAAGATCCGAGGGCAGGGGAATACAATGAGCAGTTCTTC.

The chain couples TRBV5-6 to TRBJ2-4, with D possibly being TRBD1 (5 bases). Trimming cost V 3 bases and J 0 bases, with 16 bases left between them. Germline V gene lookup returns CDR1 SGHDT and CDR2 YYEEEE. The length of the CDR3 is 17 residues. The CDR3 DNA reads TGTGCCAGCAGCTCTAATAGACAGAGACTAGCCAAAAACATTCAGTACTTC. Residues: CASSSNRQRLAKNIQYF.

The chain recombines TRBV11-3 with TRBJ2-2; 8 nucleotides align to TRBD2. J lost 7 bases, V lost 4 bases, and 11 bases had no gene match. In germline, CDR1 is SGHNT, CDR2 YENEEA. The CDR3 extends over 16 amino acids. The CDR3 protein is CASSSRTGGKVGELFF. DNA for the CDR3: TGTGCCAGCAGCTCCCGAACGGGAGGGAAAGTCGGGGAGCTGTTTTTT.